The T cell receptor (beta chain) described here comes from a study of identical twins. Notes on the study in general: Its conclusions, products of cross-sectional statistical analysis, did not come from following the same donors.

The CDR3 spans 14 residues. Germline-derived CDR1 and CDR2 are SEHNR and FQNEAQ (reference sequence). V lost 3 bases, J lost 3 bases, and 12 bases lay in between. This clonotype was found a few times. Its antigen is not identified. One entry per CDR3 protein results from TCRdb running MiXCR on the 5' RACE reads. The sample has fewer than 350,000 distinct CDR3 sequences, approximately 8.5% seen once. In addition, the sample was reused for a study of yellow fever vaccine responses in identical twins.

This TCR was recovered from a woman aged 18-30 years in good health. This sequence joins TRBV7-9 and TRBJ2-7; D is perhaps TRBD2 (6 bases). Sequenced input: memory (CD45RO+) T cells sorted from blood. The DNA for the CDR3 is TGTGCCAGCAGCTTGGAGGGTATTAGCTACGAGCAGTACTTC. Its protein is CASSLEGISYEQYF.